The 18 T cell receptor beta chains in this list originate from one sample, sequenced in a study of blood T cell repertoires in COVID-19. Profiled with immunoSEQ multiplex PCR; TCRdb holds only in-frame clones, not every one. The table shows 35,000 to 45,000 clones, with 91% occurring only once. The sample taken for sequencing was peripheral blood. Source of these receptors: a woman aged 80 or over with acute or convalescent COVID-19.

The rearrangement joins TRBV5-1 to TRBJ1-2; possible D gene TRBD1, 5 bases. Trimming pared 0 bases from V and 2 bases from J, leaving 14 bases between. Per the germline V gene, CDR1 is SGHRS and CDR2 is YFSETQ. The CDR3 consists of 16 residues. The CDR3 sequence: CASSLDLKAGNYGYTF. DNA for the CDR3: TGCGCCAGCAGCTTGGACCTCAAGGCAGGGAACTATGGCTACACCTTC.

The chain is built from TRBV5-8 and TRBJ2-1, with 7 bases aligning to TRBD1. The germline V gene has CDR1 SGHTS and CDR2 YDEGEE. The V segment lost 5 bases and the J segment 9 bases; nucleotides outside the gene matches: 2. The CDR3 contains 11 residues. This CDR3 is CASRQGSEQFF. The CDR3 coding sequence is TGTGCCAGCAGACAGGGGAGTGAGCAGTTCTTC.

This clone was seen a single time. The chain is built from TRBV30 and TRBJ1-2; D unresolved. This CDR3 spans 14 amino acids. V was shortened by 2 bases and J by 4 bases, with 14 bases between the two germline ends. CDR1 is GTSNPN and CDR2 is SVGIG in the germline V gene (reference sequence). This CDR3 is CAWSMDSMVYGYTF. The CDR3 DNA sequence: TGTGCCTGGAGTATGGACTCTATGGTCTATGGCTACACCTTC.

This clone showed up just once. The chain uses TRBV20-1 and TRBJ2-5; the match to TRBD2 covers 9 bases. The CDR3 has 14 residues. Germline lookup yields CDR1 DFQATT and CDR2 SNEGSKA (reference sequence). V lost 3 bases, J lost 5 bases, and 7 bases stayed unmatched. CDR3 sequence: CSASSGGSSETQYF. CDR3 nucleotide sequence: TGCAGTGCTAGTAGCGGGGGTAGCTCGGAGACCCAGTACTTC.

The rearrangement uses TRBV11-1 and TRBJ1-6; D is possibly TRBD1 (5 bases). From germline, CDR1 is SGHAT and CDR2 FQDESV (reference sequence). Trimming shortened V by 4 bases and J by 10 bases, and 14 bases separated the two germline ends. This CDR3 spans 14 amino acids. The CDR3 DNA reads TGTGCCAGCAGCTCGCGGCAGGGAGGGTCACCCCTCCACTTT. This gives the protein CASSSRQGGSPLHF.

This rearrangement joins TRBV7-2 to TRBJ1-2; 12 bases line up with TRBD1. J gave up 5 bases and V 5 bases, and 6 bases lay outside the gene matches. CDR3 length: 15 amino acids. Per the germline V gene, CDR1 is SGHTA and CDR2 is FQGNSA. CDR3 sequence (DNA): TGTGCCAGCAGCGTGGGACAGGGGGCGATTTATGGCTACACCTTC. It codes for CASSVGQGAIYGYTF. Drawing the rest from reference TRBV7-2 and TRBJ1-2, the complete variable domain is GAGVSQSPSNKVTEKGKDVELRCDPISGHTALYWYRQSLGQGLEFLIYFQGNSAPDKSGLPSDRFSAERTGGSVSTLTIQRTQQEDSAVYLCASSVGQGAIYGYTFGSGTRLTVV.

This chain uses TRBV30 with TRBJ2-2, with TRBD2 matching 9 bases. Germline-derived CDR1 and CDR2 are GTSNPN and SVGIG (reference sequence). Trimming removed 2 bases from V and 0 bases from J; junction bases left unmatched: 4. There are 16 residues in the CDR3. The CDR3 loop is CAWSTSGGSNTGELFF. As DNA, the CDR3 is TGTGCCTGGAGTACCAGCGGGGGGTCGAACACCGGGGAGCTGTTTTTT.

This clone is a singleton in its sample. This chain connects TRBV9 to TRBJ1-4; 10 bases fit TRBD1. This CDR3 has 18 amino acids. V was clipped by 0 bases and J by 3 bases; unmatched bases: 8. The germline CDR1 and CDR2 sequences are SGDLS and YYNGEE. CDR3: CASSVATGQGISNEKLFF. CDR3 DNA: TGTGCCAGCAGCGTAGCTACGGGACAGGGGATTTCTAATGAAAAACTGTTTTTT.

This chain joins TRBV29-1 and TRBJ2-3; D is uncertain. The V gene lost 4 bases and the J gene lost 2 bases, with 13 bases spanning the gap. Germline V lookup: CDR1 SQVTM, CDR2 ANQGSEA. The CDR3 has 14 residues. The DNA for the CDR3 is TGCAGCGTTGCATATGGCGGAAACACAGATACGCAGTATTTT. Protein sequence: CSVAYGGNTDTQYF.

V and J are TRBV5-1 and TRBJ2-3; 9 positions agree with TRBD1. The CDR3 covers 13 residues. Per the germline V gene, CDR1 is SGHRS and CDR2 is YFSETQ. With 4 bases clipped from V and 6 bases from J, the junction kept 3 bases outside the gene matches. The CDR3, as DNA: TGCGCCAGCAGCCGGACAGGGGAGGATACGCAGTATTTT. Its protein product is CASSRTGEDTQYF.

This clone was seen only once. CDR3 loop: CASSLRASRGLGDSPLHF. The CDR3, as DNA: TGTGCCAGCAGCTTGAGGGCCTCCAGGGGGTTGGGGGATTCACCCCTCCACTTT. V and J are TRBV7-8 and TRBJ1-6; 7 bases are shared with TRBD1. This CDR3 spans 18 amino acids. V gave up 3 bases and J gave up 8 bases; unmatched junction bases: 16. Per germline, CDR1 SGHVS and CDR2 FQNEAQ.

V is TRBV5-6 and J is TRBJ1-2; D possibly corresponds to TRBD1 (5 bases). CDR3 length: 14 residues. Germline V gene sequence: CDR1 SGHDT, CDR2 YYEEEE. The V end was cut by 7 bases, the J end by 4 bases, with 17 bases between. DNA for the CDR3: TGTGCCAGCCGGCGGGACCGCTTAAGCTATGGCTACACCTTC. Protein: CASRRDRLSYGYTF. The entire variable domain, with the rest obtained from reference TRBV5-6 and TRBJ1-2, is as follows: DAGVTQSPTHLIKTRGQQVTLRCSPKSGHDTVSWYQQALGQGPQFIFQYYEEEERQRGNFPDRFSGHQFPNYSSELNVNALLLGDSALYLCASRRDRLSYGYTFGSGTRLTVV.

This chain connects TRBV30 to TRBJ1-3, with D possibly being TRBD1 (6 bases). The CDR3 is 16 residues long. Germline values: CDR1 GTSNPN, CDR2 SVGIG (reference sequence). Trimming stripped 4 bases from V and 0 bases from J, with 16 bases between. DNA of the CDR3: TGTGCCTGGAAGAGGCCCGGACAGAACTCTGGAAACACCATATATTTT. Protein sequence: CAWKRPGQNSGNTIYF. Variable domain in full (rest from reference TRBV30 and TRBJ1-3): SQTIHQWPATLVQPVGSPLSLECTVEGTSNPNLYWYRQAAGRGLQLLFYSVGIGQISSEVPQNLSASRPQDRQFILSSKKLLLSDSGFYLCAWKRPGQNSGNTIYFGEGSWLTVV.

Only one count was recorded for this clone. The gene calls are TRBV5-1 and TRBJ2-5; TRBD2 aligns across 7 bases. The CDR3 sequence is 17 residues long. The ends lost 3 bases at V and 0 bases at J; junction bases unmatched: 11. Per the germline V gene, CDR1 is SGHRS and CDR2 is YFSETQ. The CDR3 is CASSSRTRFMYQETQYF. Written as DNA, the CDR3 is TGCGCCAGCAGCTCTCGGACTAGATTCATGTACCAAGAGACCCAGTACTTC. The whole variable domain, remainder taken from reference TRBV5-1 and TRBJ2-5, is KAGVTQTPRYLIKTRGQQVTLSCSPISGHRSVSWYQQTPGQGLQFLFEYFSETQRNKGNFPGRFSGRQFSNSRSEMNVSTLELGDSALYLCASSSRTRFMYQETQYFGPGTRLLVL.

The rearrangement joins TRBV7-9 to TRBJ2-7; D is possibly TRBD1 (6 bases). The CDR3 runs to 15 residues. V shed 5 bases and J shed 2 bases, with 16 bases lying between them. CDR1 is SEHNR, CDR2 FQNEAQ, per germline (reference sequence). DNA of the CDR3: TGTGCCAGCAGCCCCCTTCGGGGACATGCCTACGAGCAGTACTTC. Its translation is CASSPLRGHAYEQYF.

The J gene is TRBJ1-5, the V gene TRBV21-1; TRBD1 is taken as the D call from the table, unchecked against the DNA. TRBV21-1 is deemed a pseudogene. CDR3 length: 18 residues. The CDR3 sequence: CASSNRGQGRSSNQPQHF. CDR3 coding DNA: TGTGCCAGCAGCAACAGGGGACAGGGTAGGTCGAGCAATCAGCCCCAGCATTTT.

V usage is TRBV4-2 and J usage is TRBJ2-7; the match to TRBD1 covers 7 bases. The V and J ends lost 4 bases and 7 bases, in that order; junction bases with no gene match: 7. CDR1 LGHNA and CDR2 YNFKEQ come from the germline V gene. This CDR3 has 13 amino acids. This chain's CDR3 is CASSRDRVGEQYF. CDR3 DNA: TGTGCCAGCAGCCGCGACAGGGTTGGAGAGCAGTACTTC.

CDR3 amino acids: CASSFSPGIGNTIYF. DNA for the CDR3: TGTGCCAGCAGTTTCTCTCCCGGTATTGGAAACACCATATATTTT. The V call is TRBV27, the J call TRBJ1-3, with no clear D. The V end was cut by 3 bases, the J end by 3 bases, with 12 bases between. This CDR3 is 15 amino acids long. From germline, CDR1 is MNHEY and CDR2 SMNVEV (reference sequence).